This T cell receptor (beta chain) derives from a study of CD8 T cells in Susac syndrome. Study-level findings and limits: The CD4+ T cell repertoires that were profiled in Susac syndrome showed no clonal expansion.

A quantity of about 0.5 to 1 ug RNA underwent reverse transcription using random hexamers. The immunoSEQ assay covered 54 Vbeta and 13 Jbeta segments for CDR3. MiXCR was run by TCRdb on the immunoSEQ multiplex PCR reads, yielding one entry per CDR3 protein. The profile shows more than 100,000 distinct CDR3 sequences, 96% of them singletons. High-throughput TCR beta sequencing covered peripheral CD8+ and CD4+ T cells. CD8+ and CD4+ T cells were negatively isolated; TEMRA cells were FACS-enriched. Turning to this clonotype: The antigen is undetermined.

The TCR originated in a human donor with Susac syndrome. Specimen: CD4+ T cells from PBMCs.

CDR3 region: CASIPGREVADTQYF. In DNA, the CDR3 is TGTGCCAGCATCCCGGGGCGGGAGGTCGCAGATACGCAGTATTTT. The chain combines TRBV7-9 with TRBJ2-3, with TRBD2 identical over 8 bases. Trimming cost V 7 bases and J 4 bases; bases outside gene matches: 10. Germline lookup yields CDR1 SEHNR and CDR2 FQNEAQ (reference sequence). The CDR3 consists of 15 residues.